This T cell receptor (beta chain) derives from a study of cytomegalovirus exposure and HLA in healthy donors. The length of the CDR3 is 15 residues. V dropped 1 base and J dropped 6 bases, with 15 bases sitting between them. Germline lookup yields CDR1 SGHRS and CDR2 YFSETQ. 13 Jbeta primers and 60 Vbeta primers were used for the PCR. Repertoires were generated with immunoSEQ multiplex PCR, while TCRdb's copy carries only in-frame clones and drops some. The sample consists of 100,000 to 150,000 clones, around 76% of them appearing once. The source is a man aged 55 to 70 in good health and CMV-seropositive. The sample comprised PBMCs. This chain uses TRBV5-1 with TRBJ2-3; the D gene is possibly TRBD1 (6 bases). The DNA of the CDR3 is TGCGCCAGCAGCTTGACAGGGAGCCCGGTCGATACGCAGTATTTT. It yields the protein CASSLTGSPVDTQYF. The whole variable domain, remainder taken from reference TRBV5-1 and TRBJ2-3, is KAGVTQTPRYLIKTRGQQVTLSCSPISGHRSVSWYQQTPGQGLQFLFEYFSETQRNKGNFPGRFSGRQFSNSRSEMNVSTLELGDSALYLCASSLTGSPVDTQYFGPGTRLTVL.